Below are 22 T cell receptor beta chains sequenced from a single sample in a study of T cell clones after liver transplantation. Method: immunoSEQ multiplex PCR; TCRdb's copy keeps in-frame clones and lacks some. The profile shows under 130,000 clones, about 80% of them singletons. Sequenced material: CD4+ T cells from blood, taken roughly 50 months after liver transplant. Receptors were obtained from a human patient who received a liver transplant. The T cells may come from the graft donor.

V gene TRBV18 combines with J gene TRBJ2-1; 8 bases match TRBD2. The junction had 7 bases not matched to a gene; V was cut back by 5 bases and J by 10 bases. CDR3 length equals 13 residues. Germline V lookup: CDR1 KGHSH, CDR2 LQKENI. The CDR3 spells CASSDYGGGEQFF. In DNA, the CDR3 is TGTGCCAGCTCAGACTACGGGGGGGGAGAGCAGTTCTTC.

The chain's CDR3 is CASSPISGRNANTGELFF. CDR3 nucleotide sequence: TGTGCCAGCTCACCTATATCTGGTAGGAACGCGAACACCGGGGAGCTGTTTTTT. The chain employs TRBV18 and TRBJ2-2, with D uncertain. CDR1 KGHSH and CDR2 LQKENI come from the germline V gene. Trimming took 3 bases from V and 0 from J, leaving 17 bases between them. This CDR3 is built from 18 residues.

The chain couples TRBV5-1 to TRBJ1-4, with 10 bases identical to TRBD1. The junction had 7 bases not matched to a gene; V was cut back by 4 bases and J by 7 bases. The CDR3 covers 15 residues. The germline V gene encodes CDR1 SGHRS and CDR2 YFSETQ. Here the CDR3 DNA reads TGCGCCAGCAGCACCGGGGACAGGGGAGGTGAAAAACTGTTTTTT. Encoded protein: CASSTGDRGGEKLFF.

This chain links TRBV18 with TRBJ1-1, with 9 positions matching TRBD1. Trimming at V came to 3 bases and at J to 3 bases, leaving 11 bases not matched to a gene. The CDR3 is 17 residues long. Per germline, CDR1 KGHSH and CDR2 LQKENI. Here the CDR3 DNA reads TGTGCCAGCTCACCTTACAAACTGACAGGGGGGTACACTGAAGCTTTCTTT. It codes for CASSPYKLTGGYTEAFF.

This chain links TRBV27 with TRBJ1-2; weak D call: TRBD1 (5 bases). With 6 bases removed from V and 5 bases from J, the gap between germline ends came to 16 bases. Germline lookup yields CDR1 MNHEY and CDR2 SMNVEV (reference sequence). The length of the CDR3 is 14 residues. The CDR3 reads CASSFTGTTYGYTF. DNA for the CDR3: TGTGCCAGCAGCTTTACCGGGACGACTTATGGCTACACCTTC.

The gene calls are TRBV27 and TRBJ2-2; the match to TRBD2 covers 10 bases. Germline V gene sequence: CDR1 MNHEY, CDR2 SMNVEV (reference sequence). The J segment lost 2 bases and the V segment lost 7 bases, leaving 4 bases of the junction unmatched. The CDR3 totals 15 residues. The CDR3 DNA sequence: TGTGCCAGCAAGGGACTAGCGCGAAACACCGGGGAGCTGTTTTTT. Residues: CASKGLARNTGELFF.

This chain joins TRBV19 and TRBJ1-5; maybe TRBD1 (6 bases). V dropped 1 base and J dropped 14 bases, with 24 bases sitting between them. The CDR3 covers 16 residues. CDR1 and CDR2 from the germline V gene are LNHDA and SQIVND (reference sequence). CDR3 DNA sequence: TGTGCCAGTAGTATAGCCTTAAAAAACACATTGACAGGTGAGCATTTT. Translating it yields CASSIALKNTLTGEHF. Together with reference TRBV19 and TRBJ1-5, the CDR3 gives the full variable domain: DGGITQSPKYLFRKEGQNVTLSCEQNLNHDAMYWYRQDPGQGLRLIYYSQIVNDFQKGDIAEGYSVSREKKESFPLTVTSAQKNPTAFYLCASSIALKNTLTGEHFGDGTRLSIL.

The chain combines TRBV7-2 with TRBJ2-7, with D possibly being TRBD1 (7 bases). V shed 3 bases and J shed 5 bases, with 23 bases lying between them. The CDR3 contains 17 residues. CDR1 is SGHTA, CDR2 FQGNSA, per germline. Here the CDR3 DNA reads TGTGCCAGCAGCTTGGGCGGGGCGTCGACAGGGCAGGACGAGCAGTACTTC. Its translation: CASSLGGASTGQDEQYF.

The table lists this clone with a count of one. The chain employs TRBV27 and TRBJ2-1; D uncertain. Germline CDR1 is MNHEY and CDR2 is SMNVEV (reference sequence). Trimming removed 2 bases from V and 6 bases from J, with 11 bases in between. CDR3 length: 14 amino acids. DNA of the CDR3: TGTGCCAGCAGTTTAAAGCACATCCCCAATGAGCAGTTCTTC. This codes for CASSLKHIPNEQFF.

V and J are TRBV9 and TRBJ1-1; 9 bases fit TRBD1. Per the germline V gene, CDR1 is SGDLS and CDR2 is YYNGEE. CDR3 length: 15 residues. Trimming removed 0 bases from V and 5 bases from J; junction bases left unmatched: 5. The CDR3 spells CASSVVGQGRTEAFF. In DNA, the CDR3 is TGTGCCAGCAGCGTAGTTGGACAGGGGAGGACTGAAGCTTTCTTT.

CDR3 region: CASREDRAPNSPLHF. CDR3 bases: TGTGCCAGCAGAGAGGACAGGGCGCCTAATTCACCCCTCCACTTT. The rearrangement joins TRBV6-1 to TRBJ1-6; 8 bases line up with TRBD1. Germline V gene lookup returns CDR1 MNHNS and CDR2 SASEGT. J gave up 6 bases and V 6 bases, and 7 bases lay outside the gene matches. The CDR3 is 15 residues long.

As regards this clone: A read error may produce the germline difference seen at one junction end. The genes are TRBV7-2 and TRBJ2-7, with TRBD2 identical over 7 bases. From germline, CDR1 is SGHTA and CDR2 FQGNSA. This CDR3 comprises 12 residues. The CDR3 region is CASSLIGTNLIF. DNA of the CDR3: TGTGCCAGCAGCTTAATCGGGACTAACCTTATCTTC.

This clone was counted a single time. For the CDR3, the DNA is TGTGCCAGCAGTTTAGGAGGGTTGGCCTACGAGCAGTACTTC. Amino acids: CASSLGGLAYEQYF. V is TRBV28 and J is TRBJ2-7; maybe TRBD2 (6 bases). Germline lookup yields CDR1 MDHEN and CDR2 SYDVKM. The V end was cut by 2 bases, the J end by 2 bases, with 10 bases between. This CDR3 contains 14 residues.

In this sample, this clone turned up a few times. The chain is built from TRBV5-1 and TRBJ1-2; D ambiguous. Germline V gene sequence: CDR1 SGHRS, CDR2 YFSETQ. The V and J ends lost 1 base and 6 bases respectively, with 10 bases between them. This CDR3 region has 13 residues. CDR3 coding DNA: TGCGCCAGCAGCTTGACCGGGCGGGATGGCTACACCTTC. Translation gives CASSLTGRDGYTF.

This clone is a singleton in its sample. The V call is TRBV27, the J call TRBJ1-2, with D maybe TRBD1 (5 bases). The V gene's germline CDR1 is MNHEY and CDR2 SMNVEV (reference sequence). CDR3 length: 11 residues. V was cut by 7 bases and J by 4 bases, with 7 bases left in between. Here the CDR3 reads CASTGGYGYTF. CDR3 nucleotide sequence: TGTGCCAGCACGGGGGGCTATGGCTACACCTTC.

The rearrangement uses TRBV7-9 and TRBJ1-2; D is ambiguous. With 4 bases removed from V and 4 bases from J, the gap between germline ends came to 16 bases. The V gene's germline CDR1 is SEHNR and CDR2 FQNEAQ (reference sequence). The CDR3 totals 15 residues. CDR3 sequence: CASSWAEGAAYGYTF. The CDR3, as DNA: TGTGCCAGCAGCTGGGCGGAGGGAGCAGCCTATGGCTACACCTTC.

The chain joins TRBV29-1 to TRBJ2-5, with D perhaps TRBD2 (5 bases). V lost 7 bases and J 2 bases, leaving 8 bases between the germline ends. Germline CDR1 SQVTM, CDR2 ANQGSEA. The CDR3 sequence is 11 residues long. This CDR3 reads CSAGDQETQYF. CDR3 DNA: TGCAGCGCCGGGGATCAAGAGACCCAGTACTTC.

The chain employs TRBV6-1 and TRBJ2-7; D may match TRBD1 or TRBD2 (5 bases each). The V end lost 4 bases, the J end lost 5 bases, and 15 bases lay between the germline ends. CDR3 size: 14 residues. Germline CDR1 and CDR2: MNHNS and SASEGT. DNA for the CDR3: TGTGCCAGCAGTGCCCGGACACTAGACAACGAGCAGTACTTC. Amino acids: CASSARTLDNEQYF.

The chain combines TRBV19 with TRBJ1-1; 9 nucleotides line up with TRBD1. The germline V gene has CDR1 LNHDA and CDR2 SQIVND (reference sequence). This CDR3 is built from 14 residues. V gave up 7 bases and J gave up 5 bases; unmatched junction bases: 8. The CDR3 bases are TGTGCCAGTACCATGGGACAGGGCAGAACTGAAGCTTTCTTT. It specifies CASTMGQGRTEAFF.

V usage is TRBV6-5 and J usage is TRBJ1-6, with TRBD1 matching 8 bases. V shed 6 bases and J 10 bases; nucleotides not matched to a gene: 5. CDR3 length equals 13 residues. Germline CDR1 is MNHEY and CDR2 is SVGAGI. CDR3 sequence: CASRRTGQSPLHF. CDR3 DNA sequence: TGTGCCAGCAGACGGACAGGGCAATCACCCCTCCACTTT.

The rearrangement uses TRBV6-6 and TRBJ1-3; D call uncertain. In germline, CDR1 is MNHNY, CDR2 SVGAGI (reference sequence). V was cut by 4 bases and J by 2 bases, with 12 bases left in between. This CDR3 is built from 15 residues. CDR3 nucleotides: TGTGCCAGCAGTTTCGTCTCGGAACCTGGAAACACCATATATTTT. This codes for CASSFVSEPGNTIYF.

The V and J genes are TRBV5-1 and TRBJ2-3; D remains unclear. The germline CDR1 and CDR2 sequences are SGHRS and YFSETQ. V shed 0 bases and J shed 1 base, with 9 bases lying between them. The CDR3 extends over 15 amino acids. The CDR3 loop reads CASSLEKRGTDTQYF. CDR3 nucleotide sequence: TGCGCCAGCAGCTTGGAAAAAAGGGGCACAGATACGCAGTATTTT.